These 30 T cell receptor beta chains originate from one sample sequenced in a study of blood T cell repertoires in COVID-19. This table comes from immunoSEQ multiplex PCR, and its TCRdb copy is limited to in-frame clones, with some not included. The sample includes about 33,000 clones, roughly 85% of them seen just once. Sample: peripheral blood. The origin of the receptors is a man aged 80 or over with active COVID-19.

The V and J genes are TRBV7-9 and TRBJ2-3; 7 nucleotides agree with TRBD2. Germline loops: CDR1 SEHNR, CDR2 FQNEAQ (reference sequence). J was trimmed by 8 bases and V by 11 bases; bases with no gene match: 7. The CDR3 sequence is 11 residues long. CDR3 residues: CAGGGFITQYF. In nucleotides, the CDR3 is TGTGCCGGGGGGGGATTCATTACGCAGTATTTT.

The chain recombines TRBV5-6 with TRBJ2-2, with 10 bases lining up with TRBD2. The CDR3 is 16 amino acids. Germline V gene lookup returns CDR1 SGHDT and CDR2 YYEEEE. V shed 4 bases, J shed 3 bases, and the junction held 6 bases outside the gene matches. The CDR3 reads CASSDGTSEDTGELFF. The DNA of the CDR3 is TGTGCCAGCAGCGACGGGACTAGCGAGGACACCGGGGAGCTGTTTTTT.

The rearrangement joins TRBV12-3 or TRBV12-4 to TRBJ1-5, with D maybe TRBD1 (6 bases). The ends were cut back, 5 bases at V and 6 bases at J, with 8 bases in the middle. This CDR3 region has 12 residues. The chain's CDR3 is CASSRDIQPQHF. CDR3 nucleotides: TGTGCCAGCAGTAGGGACATTCAGCCCCAGCATTTT.

The rearrangement uses TRBV19 and TRBJ1-4; D call uncertain. There are 14 residues in the CDR3. Germline CDR1 reads LNHDA; CDR2 reads SQIVND (reference sequence). The germline V and J ends were trimmed by 3 bases and 4 bases, with 9 bases remaining between them. CDR3 in amino acids: CASSIRFRNEKLFF. CDR3 DNA: TGTGCCAGTAGTATCCGGTTCCGTAATGAAAAACTGTTTTTT.

This rearrangement joins TRBV24-1 to TRBJ1-2; D is perhaps TRBD1 (6 bases). CDR3 length equals 13 residues. Germline V lookup: CDR1 KGHDR, CDR2 SFDVKD. Trimming pared 3 bases from V and 8 bases from J, leaving 12 bases between. CDR3 amino acids: CATSDSTGRGYTF. The CDR3 DNA reads as TGTGCCACCAGTGATAGCACAGGGCGAGGCTACACCTTC.

The rearrangement uses TRBV27 and TRBJ2-1; TRBD1 is a possible D gene (5 bases). CDR3 length equals 14 residues. The V gene's germline CDR1 is MNHEY and CDR2 SMNVEV (reference sequence). Trimming stripped 2 bases from V and 7 bases from J, with 12 bases between. The DNA for the CDR3 is TGTGCCAGCAGTTTAAGGGGCAGATTTAATGAGCAGTTCTTC. It translates to CASSLRGRFNEQFF.

This clone was found a few times. The rearrangement joins TRBV19 to TRBJ2-2; 7 nucleotides align to TRBD1. The CDR3 extends over 14 amino acids. The V gene's germline CDR1 is LNHDA and CDR2 SQIVND (reference sequence). Trimming at V came to 5 bases and at J to 5 bases, leaving 5 bases not matched to a gene. The CDR3 DNA is TGTGCCAGTAGTGAGACAGGGAAGACCGGGGAGCTGTTTTTT. The encoded protein is CASSETGKTGELFF.

This clone has only a few counts. The J gene is TRBJ1-2, the V gene TRBV3-1 (or the pseudogene TRBV3-2), with TRBD1 identical over 8 bases. Germline V gene data show CDR1 as LGHDT and CDR2 as YNNKEL (reference sequence). V lost 2 bases, J lost 2 bases, and 1 base stayed unmatched. The CDR3 covers 14 residues. The CDR3 is CASSQRDRNYGYTF. The CDR3 DNA reads as TGTGCCAGCAGCCAAAGGGACAGGAACTATGGCTACACCTTC.

The rearrangement links TRBV5-6 to TRBJ2-3, with 8 bases fitting TRBD2. The V and J ends lost 6 bases and 12 bases, in that order; junction bases with no gene match: 12. This CDR3 is 13 amino acids long. The germline gives CDR1 SGHDT, CDR2 YYEEEE. The CDR3 region has the DNA TGTGCCAGCATCAATTTAGGCGGGGGGTCCCAGTATTTT. Residues: CASINLGGGSQYF.

The chain couples TRBV19 to TRBJ1-2; D call uncertain. Looked up from germline, CDR1 is LNHDA and CDR2 is SQIVND (reference sequence). The CDR3 has 11 residues. Trimming took off 5 bases at V and 11 bases at J, with 12 bases between the two ends. This CDR3 reads CASSSRAEYTF. CDR3 DNA sequence: TGTGCCAGTAGTTCTAGAGCTGAGTACACCTTC.

The chain employs TRBV5-4 and TRBJ2-1; 8 bases are a match to TRBD2. CDR3 length: 16 residues. Germline trimming cut 4 bases from V and 6 bases from J; bases unmatched to any gene: 12. The V gene's germline CDR1 is SGHNT and CDR2 YYREEE (reference sequence). This CDR3 is CASSDIGGAGPNEQFF. CDR3 in DNA: TGTGCCAGCAGCGACATCGGGGGGGCCGGGCCCAATGAGCAGTTCTTC.

V gene TRBV5-1 combines with J gene TRBJ2-7, with D unresolved. Germline loops: CDR1 SGHRS, CDR2 YFSETQ. V lost 0 bases, J lost 5 bases, and 9 bases lay in between. This CDR3 is built from 13 residues. The CDR3 here is CASSLATNHEQYF. CDR3 in DNA: TGCGCCAGCAGCTTGGCCACAAACCACGAGCAGTACTTC.

V gene TRBV7-2 combines with J gene TRBJ2-5, with D unclear. Germline CDR1 is SGHTA and CDR2 is FQGNSA. The CDR3 loop spans 12 amino acids. The V gene lost 3 bases and the J gene lost 7 bases, with 9 bases spanning the gap. Written as DNA, the CDR3 is TGTGCCAGCAGCTTTACTTACGGGACCCAGTACTTC. Translated, it gives CASSFTYGTQYF.

The chain links TRBV15 to TRBJ2-2; maybe TRBD1 (5 bases). V was cut by 2 bases and J by 6 bases, with 16 bases left in between. The CDR3 has 16 residues. Germline-derived CDR1 and CDR2 are LNHNV and YYDKDF (reference sequence). The CDR3 sequence: CATSRYPGFNAGELFF. In nucleotides, the CDR3 is TGTGCCACCAGCAGATACCCAGGGTTTAATGCCGGGGAGCTGTTTTTT.

This clone was observed a handful of times. The V gene is TRBV6-5, the J gene TRBJ2-7; the match to TRBD1 covers 8 bases. Germline lookup yields CDR1 MNHEY and CDR2 SVGAGI. After removal of 6 bases from V and 5 bases from J, the junction contained 9 bases not matched to a gene. The CDR3 is made up of 14 amino acids. The CDR3 DNA follows: TGTGCCAGCAGGTCCGACAGGGGTGTCAACGAGCAGTACTTC. Encoded protein: CASRSDRGVNEQYF.

This clone was recorded once. The chain combines TRBV7-3 with TRBJ2-1, with D possibly being TRBD2 (6 bases). The CDR3 is 15 amino acids. V was shortened by 5 bases and J by 7 bases, with 18 bases between the two germline ends. Germline CDR1 reads SGHTA; CDR2 reads FQGTGA. CDR3 nucleotides: TGTGCCAGCAGCGCGTTGGGGGGACCCCTTAATGAGCAGTTCTTC. Amino acid sequence: CASSALGGPLNEQFF.

The CDR3 DNA reads as TGTGCCAGCAGCCAACCGGGTTATGAGACCCAGTACTTC. As protein: CASSQPGYETQYF. This chain links TRBV3-1 (or the pseudogene TRBV3-2) with TRBJ2-5; D remains ambiguous. With 2 bases removed from V and 5 bases from J, the gap between germline ends came to 9 bases. Germline V gene sequence: CDR1 LGHDT, CDR2 YNNKEL (reference sequence). The CDR3 runs 13 residues.

V is TRBV25-1 and J is TRBJ1-5; D possibly corresponds to TRBD1 (6 bases). The CDR3 has 14 amino acids. In germline, CDR1 is MGHDK, CDR2 SYGVNS. V was cut by 4 bases and J by 7 bases, with 14 bases left in between. CDR3 DNA: TGTGCCAGCAGTGGCCGGAGACAGGTACAGCCCCAGCATTTT. As protein: CASSGRRQVQPQHF.

This clone has only one observation. The chain couples TRBV15 to TRBJ2-5, with D possibly matching TRBD2 (5 bases). The V gene's germline CDR1 is LNHNV and CDR2 YYDKDF (reference sequence). The CDR3 is made up of 12 amino acids. V dropped 8 bases and J dropped 5 bases, with 12 bases sitting between them. This CDR3 reads CATGDSGETQYF. The DNA of the CDR3 is TGTGCCACCGGAGATTCGGGGGAGACCCAGTACTTC.

This clone was seen once. This chain uses TRBV7-9 with TRBJ2-2; D is possibly TRBD1 (6 bases). This CDR3 has 16 amino acids. Trimming left V 5 bases short and J 6 bases short, with 19 bases between. Germline loops: CDR1 SEHNR, CDR2 FQNEAQ (reference sequence). The CDR3 is CASSPQGTTMAGELFF. Here the CDR3 DNA reads TGTGCCAGCAGCCCGCAGGGGACCACCATGGCCGGGGAGCTGTTTTTT.

The J gene is TRBJ2-1, the V gene TRBV19, with 7 positions matching TRBD1. The germline V gene encodes CDR1 LNHDA and CDR2 SQIVND (reference sequence). This CDR3 has 16 amino acids. The V segment lost 2 bases and the J segment 4 bases; nucleotides outside the gene matches: 8. CDR3 sequence reads: CASSIPTGTVYNEQFF. The DNA for the CDR3 is TGTGCCAGTAGTATACCGACAGGGACGGTATACAATGAGCAGTTCTTC.

A single count supports this clone. V is TRBV29-1 and J is TRBJ2-2; no firm D call. V lost 7 bases and J lost 2, with 5 bases in between. The CDR3 has 11 amino acids. Germline V gives CDR1 SQVTM, CDR2 ANQGSEA. The CDR3 DNA is TGCAGCGCTAGAAACACCGGGGAGCTGTTTTTT. The encoded protein is CSARNTGELFF.

The chain has TRBV3-1 (or the pseudogene TRBV3-2) and TRBJ1-6, with 7 bases identical to TRBD1. This CDR3 has 16 residues. V was clipped by 6 bases and J by 7 bases; unmatched bases: 12. Germline CDR1 LGHDT, CDR2 YNNKEL (reference sequence). CDR3 in amino acids: CASRDPLTGANSPLHF. Written as DNA, the CDR3 is TGTGCCAGCAGAGATCCTTTAACAGGGGCGAATTCACCCCTCCACTTT.

The chain joins TRBV27 to TRBJ2-7, with D perhaps TRBD1 (6 bases). The CDR3 loop spans 13 amino acids. The V end lost 5 bases, the J end lost 4 bases, and 12 bases lay between the germline ends. CDR1 is MNHEY and CDR2 is SMNVEV in the germline V gene (reference sequence). The CDR3 loop reads CASSLDRLYEQYF. The CDR3 coding sequence is TGTGCCAGCAGTCTGGACAGACTTTACGAGCAGTACTTC.

This chain connects TRBV2 to TRBJ1-1; 7 nucleotides match TRBD1. The CDR3 is 13 amino acids. Per the germline V gene, CDR1 is SNHLY and CDR2 is FYNNEI. V gave up 6 bases and J gave up 4 bases; unmatched junction bases: 5. Written as DNA, the CDR3 is TGTGCCAGCAGGGTAACAGGGGTCACTGAAGCTTTCTTT. Translation: CASRVTGVTEAFF.

The chain is built from TRBV10-3 and TRBJ2-5, with TRBD2 matching 10 bases. The CDR3 totals 14 residues. Trimming at V came to 4 bases and at J to 2 bases, leaving 1 base not matched to a gene. Germline values: CDR1 ENHRY, CDR2 SYGVKD. CDR3 nucleotides: TGTGCCATCAGTGTTAGCGGGGGGCAAGAGACCCAGTACTTC. This sequence encodes CAISVSGGQETQYF.

CDR3 DNA sequence: TGTGCCACCAGCAGAGAAGGACACGGATCTGAAGCTTTCTTT. It codes for CATSREGHGSEAFF. This chain links TRBV15 with TRBJ1-1; maybe TRBD1 (5 bases). Germline V lookup: CDR1 LNHNV, CDR2 YYDKDF (reference sequence). Between the trimmed V and J ends, which lost 0 bases and 6 bases, there was a span of 11 bases. This CDR3 comprises 14 residues.

The chain recombines TRBV18 with TRBJ2-1, with TRBD2 matching over 16 bases. Germline CDR1 and CDR2: KGHSH and LQKENI. Unmatched junction bases numbered 8, after V lost 3 bases and J lost 9 bases. The CDR3 has 17 amino acids. As DNA, the CDR3 is TGTGCCAGCTCACCCCCGGGACTAGCGGGGGGGCAGGGTGAGCAGTTCTTC. Its translation: CASSPPGLAGGQGEQFF.

This clone was seen a few times. The chain links TRBV9 to TRBJ2-7, with a weak D call TRBD1 (7 bases). Trimming left V 4 bases short and J 4 bases short, with 9 bases between. This CDR3 comprises 12 residues. Germline CDR1 and CDR2: SGDLS and YYNGEE. This CDR3 is CASSPGGYEQYF. Written as DNA, the CDR3 is TGTGCCAGCAGCCCAGGGGGGTACGAGCAGTACTTC. Looking up the rest from reference TRBV9 and TRBJ2-7 gives the full variable domain: DSGVTQTPKHLITATGQRVTLRCSPRSGDLSVYWYQQSLDQGLQFLIQYYNGEERAKGNILERFSAQQFPDLHSELNLSSLELGDSALYFCASSPGGYEQYFGPGTRLTVT.

The rearrangement uses TRBV3-1 (or the pseudogene TRBV3-2) and TRBJ2-7; D is possibly TRBD2 (6 bases). The ends were cut back, 5 bases at V and 2 bases at J, with 10 bases in the middle. CDR3 length: 13 residues. Germline values: CDR1 LGHDT, CDR2 YNNKEL (reference sequence). CDR3 region: CASSSAGTYEQYF. The CDR3 coding sequence is TGTGCCAGCAGCTCGGCGGGGACCTACGAGCAGTACTTC.